This T cell receptor beta chain came from a study of blood T cells in healthy people across ages. Sample-barcoded 5' priming and a J-beta primer mix drove a second PCR of 7 to 11 cycles. MiXCR was run by TCRdb on the 5' RACE reads, yielding one entry per CDR3 protein. The table has 550,000 to 600,000 distinct CDR3 sequences, less than 60% seen once. The sequenced sample was blood. The clonotype comes from a man older than 75 in good health.

CDR3 in amino acids: CASSLEGGLTTQYF. The CDR3 DNA reads TGTGCCAGCAGCTTAGAAGGGGGGTTAACGACCCAGTACTTC. The chain links TRBV7-2 to TRBJ2-5, with D perhaps given as TRBD1 or TRBD2 (6 bases each). The CDR3 loop spans 14 amino acids. From germline, CDR1 is SGHTA and CDR2 FQGNSA. The ends were cut back, 1 base at V and 7 bases at J, with 13 bases in the middle.